This TCR beta chain was retrieved from a study of shared clonotypes between healthy human individuals. Study details: A couple of women and a few men aged 18 to 49 made up the donors.

Original analysis: Filtering differed for immunoSEQ, which gave only junction sequences without quality scores. Assay used: immunoSEQ multiplex PCR; TCRdb lists only in-frame clones, some missing. The D gene and trimming were derived from the DNA, and the V and J assignments and clone size from that table. Of 950,000 to 1,200,000 clones listed, about 72% are singletons. The CDR3 is 16 amino acids. Trimming shortened V by 4 bases and J by 2 bases, and 14 bases separated the two germline ends. Germline V lookup: CDR1 MGHRA, CDR2 YSYEKL. The rearrangement uses TRBV4-1 and TRBJ1-4; tentatively, D is TRBD1 (6 bases). The sequencing sample was made of memory CD4+ T cells from PBMCs. Regarding subset: CD45RA-negative fraction. The sequence derives from a man in his late teens or twenties in good health. Some clones in this sample may be carry-over from other donors' samples. Here the CDR3 reads CASSPAGRGTNEKLFF. The CDR3 region has the DNA TGCGCCAGCAGCCCCGCCGGGAGGGGGACTAATGAAAAACTGTTTTTT.